This entry features one T cell receptor beta chain sequence. This clone has just a few counts. There is no known antigen for this receptor. Base quality data are lacking; no much larger clone is found one base away. For sequencing of the TCRbeta CDR3 region, genomic DNA was extracted from the sorted cells. The immunoSEQ Assay was used for sequencing of TCRbeta CDR3 regions. The clones in this table, taken by TCRdb from immuneACCESS, are in-frame only. Not every clone is retained; where verified, under half of the shortfall comes from an unresolved V gene, and the cause of the rest is unknown. A total of 51,000 or so clones appear in this sample, 79% of them only once. The ten largest account for approximately 2% of the sample. Patients with autoimmune disease history or receiving systemic immunosuppression were excluded from the trial. In every dose cohort, peripheral blood was drawn for TCR sequencing at baseline, cycle 4 day 1, and cycle 7 day 1. The samples were taken from a phase I, first-in-human, multicenter, open-label dose-escalation trial of ivuxolimab. Adults with locally advanced or metastatic head and neck squamous cell, hepatocellular, melanoma or renal cell carcinoma were enrolled in the trial. CD4+ and CD8+ T cells were sorted separately from peripheral blood before TCR sequencing.

These data originate in a study of OX40 agonist ivuxolimab in advanced cancers. Study-wide context: Ivuxolimab, which targeted the costimulatory receptor OX40 (CD134), was an agonistic, fully human IgG2 monoclonal antibody. Intravenous ivuxolimab was administered to patients every 2 weeks at six dose levels: 0.01, 0.1, 0.3, 1.5, 3 and 10 mg/kg. Of the approximately 50 dose-escalation patients, hepatocellular carcinoma was present in roughly 19, melanoma in about 15, renal cell carcinoma in 9 and head and neck cancer in 9. In the dose-escalation cohort, around four fifths of patients were male, and the mean age was 60 years with a range of roughly 23 to 79. Patients were allowed to have had prior anti-PD-1, anti-PD-L1 or anti-CTLA-4 therapy, and approximately 40% of the dose-escalation patients had previously received checkpoint inhibitors. Partial responses were achieved by three dose-escalation patients, of whom one had hepatocellular carcinoma and two had cutaneous melanoma. Peripheral TCRbeta sequencing was intended to test whether TCR sequence diversity was altered and clonal T-cell expansion was caused by ivuxolimab. The monotherapy dose-escalation portion (N ≈ 55 patients) of the phase I ivuxolimab trial is reported in the paper.

The CDR3 has 16 amino acids, counting the end cysteine and phenylalanine. Only the CDR3 part of the read is kept: 48 bases, read in frame from the first base. The junction shows trimming of 1 base on V and 8 bases on J, plus 20 bases between the germline ends. The germline V gene supplies CDR1 SGHTA and CDR2 FQGNSA. Summary of the overall study and its limitations: On average, CD8+ T cells showed more expanded clones than CD4+ T cells after ivuxolimab. Low levels of normalized T-cell clonal expansion were also seen in some nonresponding patients. In the 0.1-3.0 mg/kg groups, partial responders were among the patients with the lowest normalized peripheral clonal expansion, particularly in CD8+ T cells. At doses of 0.1 to 3.0 mg/kg, clonal expansion of both CD4+ and CD8+ blood T cells was observed from baseline to week 6. Which antigens the clonally expanded peripheral T cells were specific for was not determined.

The clonotype originates from an adult with an advanced solid tumor such as melanoma, head and neck, liver or kidney cancer. The sequence links TRBV7-2 to TRBJ1-2; TRBD1 is perhaps the D gene, given 6 matching bases. Source: CD4+ or CD8+ T cells sorted from blood, taken in a trial of the OX40 agonist ivuxolimab. The CDR3 here reads CASSLGQGLQARGYTF. The bases read TGTGCCAGCAGCTTAGGCCAGGGGCTTCAAGCGCGGGGCTACACCTTC.